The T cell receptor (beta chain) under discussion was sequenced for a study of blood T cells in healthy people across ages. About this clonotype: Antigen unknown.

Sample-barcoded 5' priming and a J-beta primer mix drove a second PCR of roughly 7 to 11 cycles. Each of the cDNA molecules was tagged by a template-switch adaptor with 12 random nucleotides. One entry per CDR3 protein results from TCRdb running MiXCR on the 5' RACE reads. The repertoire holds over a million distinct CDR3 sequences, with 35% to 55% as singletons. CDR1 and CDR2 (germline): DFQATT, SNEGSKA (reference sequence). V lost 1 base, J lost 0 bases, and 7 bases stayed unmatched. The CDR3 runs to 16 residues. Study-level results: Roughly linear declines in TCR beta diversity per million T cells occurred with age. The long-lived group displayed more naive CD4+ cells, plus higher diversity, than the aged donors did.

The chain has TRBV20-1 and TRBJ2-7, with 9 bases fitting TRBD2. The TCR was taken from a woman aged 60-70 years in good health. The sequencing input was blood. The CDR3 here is CSARGGLARVSYEQYF. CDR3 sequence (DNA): TGCAGTGCTAGAGGAGGACTAGCGAGAGTCTCCTACGAGCAGTACTTC.